The present T cell receptor beta chain was sequenced within a study of blood T cells in healthy people across ages. V was shortened by 2 bases and J by 7 bases, with 18 bases between the two germline ends. This CDR3 spans 16 amino acids. The germline V gene has CDR1 SGHTA and CDR2 FQGNSA. Together with a sample-barcoded 5' primer, a J-beta primer mix was included in a second PCR lasting about 6 to 12 cycles. TCRdb itself ran the 5' RACE reads through MiXCR, one entry per CDR3 protein. The data contain some 1.6 million distinct CDR3 sequences, 30% to 40% of them seen just once; the ten biggest clones take up 11%. This clonotype was seen more than once but under ten times.

This TCR was recovered from a woman in her twenties or thirties in good health. V is TRBV7-2 and J is TRBJ2-4; D possibly corresponds to TRBD2 (5 bases). Sequences were obtained from blood. This CDR3 is CASSLIYVGVGNIQYF. The CDR3 bases are TGTGCCAGCAGCTTAATCTACGTGGGAGTAGGGAACATTCAGTACTTC.